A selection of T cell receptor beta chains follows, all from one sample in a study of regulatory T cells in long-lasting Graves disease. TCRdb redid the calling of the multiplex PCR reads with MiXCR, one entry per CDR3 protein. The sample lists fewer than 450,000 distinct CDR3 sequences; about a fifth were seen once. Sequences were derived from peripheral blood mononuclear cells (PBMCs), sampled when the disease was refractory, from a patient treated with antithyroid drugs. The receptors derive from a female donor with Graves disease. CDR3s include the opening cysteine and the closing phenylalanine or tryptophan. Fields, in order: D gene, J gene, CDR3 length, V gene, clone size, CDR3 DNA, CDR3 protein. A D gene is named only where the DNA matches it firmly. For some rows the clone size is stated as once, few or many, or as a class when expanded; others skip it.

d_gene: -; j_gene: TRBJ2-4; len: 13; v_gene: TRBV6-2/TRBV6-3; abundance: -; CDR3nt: TGTGCCAGCAGTTCCACGGCCCGTTTAGTAAGGTACTTC; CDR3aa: CASSSTARLVRYF
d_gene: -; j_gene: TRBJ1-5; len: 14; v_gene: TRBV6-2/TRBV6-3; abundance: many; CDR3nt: TGTGCCAGCACCACCGGACCCCACGGGGAGCCCCAGCATTTT; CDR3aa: CASTTGPHGEPQHF
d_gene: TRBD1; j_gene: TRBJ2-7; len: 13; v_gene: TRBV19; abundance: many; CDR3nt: TGTGCCAGTAGTGCACAGGGGGGATACGAGCAGTACTTC; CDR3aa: CASSAQGGYEQYF
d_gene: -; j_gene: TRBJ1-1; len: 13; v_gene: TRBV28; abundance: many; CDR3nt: TGTGCCAGCAGTATGACAGGGAACACTGAAGCTTTCTTT; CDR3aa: CASSMTGNTEAFF
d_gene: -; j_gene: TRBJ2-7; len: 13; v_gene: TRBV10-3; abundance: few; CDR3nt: TGTGCCATCAGTGACTCCCAGGTCTACGAGCAGTACTTC; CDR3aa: CAISDSQVYEQYF
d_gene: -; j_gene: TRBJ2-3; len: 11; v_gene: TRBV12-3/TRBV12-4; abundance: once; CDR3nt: TGTGCCAGCAGTTATGGGGATACGCAGTATTTT; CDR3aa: CASSYGDTQYF
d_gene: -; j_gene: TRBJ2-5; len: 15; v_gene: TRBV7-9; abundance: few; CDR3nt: TGTGCCAGCAGCCAAACTGCCATCGAAAAAGAGACCCAGTACTTC; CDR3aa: CASSQTAIEKETQYF
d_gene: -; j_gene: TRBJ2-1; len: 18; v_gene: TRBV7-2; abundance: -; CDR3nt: TGTGCCAGCAGCTTAACCAAGCCTTTCCTCATTTCCTACAATGAGCAGTTCTTC; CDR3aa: CASSLTKPFLISYNEQFF
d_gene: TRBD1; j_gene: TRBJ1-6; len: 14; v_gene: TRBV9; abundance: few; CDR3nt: TGTGCCAGCAGCGCCCGGGACAGAAATTCACCCCTCCACTTT; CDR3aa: CASSARDRNSPLHF
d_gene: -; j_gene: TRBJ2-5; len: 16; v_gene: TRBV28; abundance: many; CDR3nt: TGTGCCAGCAGTTCCCGCTACTCTGAGGCTCCCGAGACCCAGTACTTC; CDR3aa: CASSSRYSEAPETQYF
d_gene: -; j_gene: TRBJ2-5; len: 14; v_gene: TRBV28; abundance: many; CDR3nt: TGTGCCAGCAGTTTTAAGGAGGGGGGCGTGACCCAGTACTTC; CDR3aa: CASSFKEGGVTQYF
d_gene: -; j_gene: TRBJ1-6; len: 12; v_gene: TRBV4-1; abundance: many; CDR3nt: TGCGCCAGCAGCGGAGATAATTCACCCCTCCACTTT; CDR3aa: CASSGDNSPLHF
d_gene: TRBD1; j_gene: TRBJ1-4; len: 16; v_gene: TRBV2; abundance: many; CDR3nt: TGTGCCAGCAGTCCCGGGACAGGGAGAGGGGATGAAAAACTGTTTTTT; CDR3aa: CASSPGTGRGDEKLFF
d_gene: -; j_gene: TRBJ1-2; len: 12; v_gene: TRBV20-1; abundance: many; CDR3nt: TGCAGTGCCTCCCCACGGCTCTATGGCTACACCTTC; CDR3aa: CSASPRLYGYTF
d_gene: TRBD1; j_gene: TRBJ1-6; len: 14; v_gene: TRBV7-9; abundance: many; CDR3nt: TGTGCCAGCACCGTAGGACAGGAGAATTCACCCCTCCACTTT; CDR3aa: CASTVGQENSPLHF
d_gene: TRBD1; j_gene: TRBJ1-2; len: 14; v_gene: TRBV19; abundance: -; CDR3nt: TGTGCCAGTACCGTGACAGGGATTAACTATGGCTACACCTTC; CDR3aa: CASTVTGINYGYTF
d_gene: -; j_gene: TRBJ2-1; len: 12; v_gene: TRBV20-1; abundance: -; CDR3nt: TGCAGTGCGAGCCATCCGTTCGGGGAGCAGTTCTTC; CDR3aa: CSASHPFGEQFF
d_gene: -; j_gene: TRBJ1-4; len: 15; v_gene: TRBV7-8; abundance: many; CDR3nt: TGTGCCAGCAGCTTCGACAGAGGAACTAATGAAAAACTGTTTTTT; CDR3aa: CASSFDRGTNEKLFF
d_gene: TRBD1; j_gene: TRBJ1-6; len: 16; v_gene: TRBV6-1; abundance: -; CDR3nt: TGTGCCAGCAGCCTTGGTCCGGGACAGGGGAATTCACCCCTCCACTTT; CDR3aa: CASSLGPGQGNSPLHF
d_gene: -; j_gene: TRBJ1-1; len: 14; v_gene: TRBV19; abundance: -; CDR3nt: TGTGCCAGTAGTAAACCTCAGTTGAACACTGAAGCTTTCTTT; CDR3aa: CASSKPQLNTEAFF
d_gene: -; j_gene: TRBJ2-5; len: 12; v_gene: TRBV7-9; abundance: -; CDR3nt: TGTGCCAGCAGTTCATTCGAAGAGACCCAGTACTTC; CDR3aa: CASSSFEETQYF
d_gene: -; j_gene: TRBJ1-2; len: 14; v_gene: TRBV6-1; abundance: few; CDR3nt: TGTGCCAGCAGCTTCGGTGGGGGGAGAGGAGGCTACACCTTC; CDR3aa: CASSFGGGRGGYTF
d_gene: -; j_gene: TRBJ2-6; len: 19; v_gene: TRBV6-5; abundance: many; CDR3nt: TGTGCCAGCAGTTACCAACCCGGTCTCCCCCGGGCTGGGGCCAACGTCCTGACTTTC; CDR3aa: CASSYQPGLPRAGANVLTF
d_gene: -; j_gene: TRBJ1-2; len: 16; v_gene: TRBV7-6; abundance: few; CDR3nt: TGTGCCAGCAGCCCCCCCTATCGGGGAGGGATCTATGGCTACACCTTC; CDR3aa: CASSPPYRGGIYGYTF
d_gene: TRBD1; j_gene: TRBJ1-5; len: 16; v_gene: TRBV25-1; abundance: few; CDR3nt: TGTGCCAGCAGTGAATCGAGACAGGGCCCCCATCAGCCCCAGCATTTT; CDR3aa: CASSESRQGPHQPQHF
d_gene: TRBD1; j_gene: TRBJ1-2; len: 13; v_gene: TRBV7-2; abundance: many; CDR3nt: TGTGCCAGCAGCGTGACAGGGAACTATGGCTACACCTTC; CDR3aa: CASSVTGNYGYTF
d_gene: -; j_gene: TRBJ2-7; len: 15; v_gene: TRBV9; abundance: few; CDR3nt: TGTGCCAGCAGCGTAGGAGGGAGCCTTGGGCTCGAGCAGTACTTC; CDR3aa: CASSVGGSLGLEQYF
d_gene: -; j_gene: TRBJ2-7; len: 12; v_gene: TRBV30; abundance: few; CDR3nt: TGTGCCTGGAGTGTAAGTCTATACGAGCAGTACTTC; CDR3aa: CAWSVSLYEQYF
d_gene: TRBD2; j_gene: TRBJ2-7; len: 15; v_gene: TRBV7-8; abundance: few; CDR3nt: TGTGCCAGCAGTTCGGGTGGAGGACTAGCGGGTCCGCAGTACTTC; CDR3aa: CASSSGGGLAGPQYF
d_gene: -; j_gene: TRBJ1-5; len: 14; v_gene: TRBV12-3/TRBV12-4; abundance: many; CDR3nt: TGTGCCAGCAGTTTAGCGGCAGGAAATCAGCCCCAGCATTTT; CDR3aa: CASSLAAGNQPQHF
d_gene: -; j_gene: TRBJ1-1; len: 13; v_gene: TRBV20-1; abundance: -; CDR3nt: TGCAGTGTTAGGGGCGGGCCTGGCACTGAAGCTTTCTTT; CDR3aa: CSVRGGPGTEAFF
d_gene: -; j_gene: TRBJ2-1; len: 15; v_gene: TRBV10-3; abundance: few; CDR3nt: TGTGCCATCAGTGGCGGGACAGAAGGTATCAATGAGCAGTTCTTC; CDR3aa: CAISGGTEGINEQFF
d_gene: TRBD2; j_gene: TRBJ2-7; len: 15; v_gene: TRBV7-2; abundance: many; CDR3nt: TGTGCCAGCAGCCGATCGACTAGCGGGACCTACGAGCAGTACTTC; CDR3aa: CASSRSTSGTYEQYF
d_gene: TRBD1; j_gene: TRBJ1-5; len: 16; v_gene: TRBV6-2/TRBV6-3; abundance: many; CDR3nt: TGTGCCAGCAGTTATAGGGGGACAGGGGACAATCAGCCCCAGCATTTT; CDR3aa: CASSYRGTGDNQPQHF
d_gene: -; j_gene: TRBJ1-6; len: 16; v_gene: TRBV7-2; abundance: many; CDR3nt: TGTGCCAGCAGCAAAAGTGGGGGCCTCTATAATTCACCCCTCCACTTT; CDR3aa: CASSKSGGLYNSPLHF
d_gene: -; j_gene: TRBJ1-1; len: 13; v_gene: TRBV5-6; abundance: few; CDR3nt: TGTGCCAGCAGCTCAGACTGGGACACTGAAGCTTTCTTT; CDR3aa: CASSSDWDTEAFF
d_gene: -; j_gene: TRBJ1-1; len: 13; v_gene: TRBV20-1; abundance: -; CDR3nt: TGCAGTGCTAGAGGGGCGTCGGACACTGAAGCTTTCTTT; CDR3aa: CSARGASDTEAFF
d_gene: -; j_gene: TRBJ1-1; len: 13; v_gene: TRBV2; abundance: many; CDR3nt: TGTGCCAGCAGCGAGGACGGGGACACTGAAGCTTTCTTT; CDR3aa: CASSEDGDTEAFF
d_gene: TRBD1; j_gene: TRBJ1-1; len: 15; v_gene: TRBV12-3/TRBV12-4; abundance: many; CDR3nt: TGTGCCAGCACCTTCCCGGGACAGGGGAGTGCTGAAGCTTTCTTT; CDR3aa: CASTFPGQGSAEAFF
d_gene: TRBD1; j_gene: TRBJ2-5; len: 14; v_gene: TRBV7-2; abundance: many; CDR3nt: TGTGCCAGCAGCAAAGGGACAGGACAAGAGACCCAGTACTTC; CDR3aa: CASSKGTGQETQYF
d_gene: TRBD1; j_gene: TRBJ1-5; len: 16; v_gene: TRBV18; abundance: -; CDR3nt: TGTGCCAGCTCACGTACAGGGGGCTCTAGCAATCAGCCCCAGCATTTT; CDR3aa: CASSRTGGSSNQPQHF
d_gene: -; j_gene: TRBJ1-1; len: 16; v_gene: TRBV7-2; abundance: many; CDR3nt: TGTGCCAGCAGACCAAGACCGGGACACCTGAACACTGAAGCTTTCTTT; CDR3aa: CASRPRPGHLNTEAFF
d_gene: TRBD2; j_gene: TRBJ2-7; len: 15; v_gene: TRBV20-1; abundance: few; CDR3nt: TGCAGTGCTCCCGCGTATGCTAGCGGCGCCTACGAGCAGTACTTC; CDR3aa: CSAPAYASGAYEQYF
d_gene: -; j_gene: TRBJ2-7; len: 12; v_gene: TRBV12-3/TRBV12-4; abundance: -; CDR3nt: TGTGCCAGCAGTTTTTGGCCTACTGAGCAGTACTTC; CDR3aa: CASSFWPTEQYF
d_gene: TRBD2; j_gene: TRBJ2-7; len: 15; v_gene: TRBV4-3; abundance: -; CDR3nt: TGCGCCAGCAGCCAAGAACGGGAGGCTTACTACGAGCAGTACTTC; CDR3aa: CASSQEREAYYEQYF
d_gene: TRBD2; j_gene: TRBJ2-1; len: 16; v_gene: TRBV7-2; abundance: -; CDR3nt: TGTGCCAGCAGCTTAGCGACTAGCGGGACCTACAATGAGCAGTTCTTC; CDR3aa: CASSLATSGTYNEQFF
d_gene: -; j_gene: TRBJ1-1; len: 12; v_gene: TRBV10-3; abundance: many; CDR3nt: TGTGCCATCGGACAGTTGAACACTGAAGCTTTCTTT; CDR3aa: CAIGQLNTEAFF
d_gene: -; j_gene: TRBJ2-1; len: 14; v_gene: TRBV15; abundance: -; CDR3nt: TGTGCCACCAAGACGGGGAGCTCCTACAATGAGCAGTTCTTC; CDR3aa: CATKTGSSYNEQFF
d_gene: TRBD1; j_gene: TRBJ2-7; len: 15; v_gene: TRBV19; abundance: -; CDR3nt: TGTGCCAGTAGTATAACCGGGACAGGGGGCTACGAGCAGTACTTC; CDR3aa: CASSITGTGGYEQYF
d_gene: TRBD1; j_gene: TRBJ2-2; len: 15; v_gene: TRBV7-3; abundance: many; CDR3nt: TGTGCCAGCAGTAATACGGGACAGGGCACCGGGGAGCTGTTTTTT; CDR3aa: CASSNTGQGTGELFF
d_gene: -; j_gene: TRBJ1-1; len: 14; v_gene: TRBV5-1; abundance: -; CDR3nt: TGCGCCAGCAGCTACGGGACACAGAACACTGAAGCTTTCTTT; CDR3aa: CASSYGTQNTEAFF
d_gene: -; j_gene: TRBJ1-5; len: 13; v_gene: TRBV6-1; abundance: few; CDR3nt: TGTGCCAGCAGCTTCCTAAGGAATCAGCCCCAGCATTTT; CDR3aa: CASSFLRNQPQHF
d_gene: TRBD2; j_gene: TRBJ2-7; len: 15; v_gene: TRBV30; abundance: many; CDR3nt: TGTGCCTGGAGTCCTTTCATAGCGGGGCCCTACGAGCAGTACTTC; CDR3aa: CAWSPFIAGPYEQYF
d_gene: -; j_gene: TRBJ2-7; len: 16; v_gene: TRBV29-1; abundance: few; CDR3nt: TGCAGCGTTGAAGGGGAGGTCAGGGTAGGCTCCTACGAGCAGTACTTC; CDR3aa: CSVEGEVRVGSYEQYF